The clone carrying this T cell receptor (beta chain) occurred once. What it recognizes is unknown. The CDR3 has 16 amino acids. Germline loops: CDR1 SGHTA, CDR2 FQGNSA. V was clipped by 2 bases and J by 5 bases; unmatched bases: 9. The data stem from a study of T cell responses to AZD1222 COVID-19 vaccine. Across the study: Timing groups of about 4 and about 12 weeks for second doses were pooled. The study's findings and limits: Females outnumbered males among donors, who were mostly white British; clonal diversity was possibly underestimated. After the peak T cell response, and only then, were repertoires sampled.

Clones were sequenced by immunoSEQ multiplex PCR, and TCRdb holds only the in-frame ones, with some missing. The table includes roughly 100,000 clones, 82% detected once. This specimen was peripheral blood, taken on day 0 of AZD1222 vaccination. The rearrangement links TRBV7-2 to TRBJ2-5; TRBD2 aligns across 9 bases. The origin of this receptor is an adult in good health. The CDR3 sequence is CASSLLAAGGPETQYF. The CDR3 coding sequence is TGTGCCAGCAGCTTACTGGCGGCGGGGGGGCCGGAGACCCAGTACTTC.